A selection of T cell receptor beta chains follows, all from one sample in a study of T cell changes during pregnancy in multiple sclerosis. Some clones are missing from TCRdb's copy, which holds only in-frame ones; the method was immunoSEQ multiplex PCR. Among some 76,000 clones, 80% to 95% were seen once, and the ten largest hold over 0.25%. Material: CD4+ T cells from peripheral blood mononuclear cells, obtained after pregnancy. Every receptor here comes from a female donor with multiple sclerosis, enrolled in a pregnancy study. CDR3s include the opening cysteine and the closing phenylalanine or tryptophan. D genes are given only for firm matches. Clone sizes are given selectively: once, few, many, or a class where the clone is expanded.

13 TRBJ1-1 TRBV18 - once CATREGRNTEAFF TGTGCCACCCGGGAGGGGAGGAACACTGAAGCTTTCTTT
14 TRBJ1-3 TRBV5-1 - - CASSTPTPGNTIYF TGCGCCAGCAGCACACCGACACCTGGAAACACCATATATTTT
16 TRBJ2-1 TRBV5-1 TRBD1 - CASSLVETGGYNEQFF TGCGCCAGCAGCTTGGTCGAGACAGGGGGGTACAATGAGCAGTTCTTC
14 TRBJ2-1 TRBV7-6 TRBD1 once CASSSRTGYNEQFF TGTGCCAGCAGCTCCCGGACAGGCTACAATGAGCAGTTCTTC
14 TRBJ1-1 TRBV6-1 - - CASIATGGYTEAFF TGTGCCAGCATTGCTACGGGGGGGTACACTGAAGCTTTCTTT
15 TRBJ2-5 TRBV4-1 TRBD2 - CASSQDLAGGVTQYF TGCGCCAGCAGCCAAGATTTAGCGGGAGGGGTGACCCAGTACTTC
14 TRBJ1-1 TRBV5-8 - - CASSWKRGNTEAFF TGTGCCAGCAGCTGGAAACGCGGGAACACTGAAGCTTTCTTT
15 TRBJ2-3 TRBV6-6 TRBD2 once CASRESGGFTDTQYF TGTGCCAGCAGGGAAAGCGGGGGTTTCACAGATACGCAGTATTTT
13 TRBJ1-2 TRBV5-6 - - CASSLLPSYGYTF TGTGCCAGCAGCTTACTACCCTCCTATGGCTACACCTTC
13 TRBJ2-7 TRBV28 - - CASSLLGSGEQYF TGTGCCAGCAGTTTATTGGGGTCGGGGGAGCAGTACTTC
14 TRBJ2-7 TRBV30 TRBD2 - CACLRTSGKYEQYF TGTGCCTGCCTTCGGACTAGCGGGAAGTACGAGCAGTACTTC
14 TRBJ2-7 TRBV29-1 TRBD2 - CSVDMSGSHYEQYF TGCAGCGTTGATATGAGCGGGAGCCACTACGAGCAGTACTTC
13 TRBJ2-7 TRBV11-3 TRBD1 - CASSFGTGGEQYF TGTGCCAGCAGCTTCGGGACAGGGGGCGAGCAGTACTTC
13 TRBJ1-3 TRBV29-1 TRBD1 - CSVTGASGNTIYF TGCAGCGTTACAGGGGCCTCTGGAAACACCATATATTTT
11 TRBJ2-7 TRBV28 - - CASSQGSEQYF TGTGCCAGCAGTCAGGGTTCCGAGCAGTACTTC
15 TRBJ2-6 TRBV6-4 TRBD1 - CASSEQGLGANVLTF TGTGCCAGCAGTGAACAGGGGCTGGGGGCCAACGTCCTGACTTTC
15 TRBJ2-1 TRBV5-4 TRBD2 - CASSLPGLAYNEQFF TGTGCCAGCAGCTTGCCGGGACTAGCGTACAATGAGCAGTTCTTC
16 TRBJ2-1 TRBV6-1 TRBD2 - CASSEAPAGSYNEQFF TGTGCCAGCAGTGAAGCTCCAGCGGGGTCCTACAATGAGCAGTTCTTC
12 TRBJ2-5 TRBV7-9 - - CASSLALGTQYF TGTGCCAGCAGCTTGGCTCTAGGGACCCAGTACTTC
17 TRBJ2-1 TRBV7-2 TRBD2 - CASSLSSVRGAYNEQFF TGTGCCAGCAGCTTATCTTCCGTCCGGGGGGCCTACAATGAGCAGTTCTTC
14 TRBJ2-5 TRBV6-5 TRBD1 - CASSTQGAQATQYF TGTGCCAGCAGTACCCAGGGGGCGCAGGCGACCCAGTACTTC
16 TRBJ2-1 TRBV7-2 TRBD2 - CASSPRRVSSGGSPVF TGTGCCAGCAGCCCACGGAGAGTCTCTAGCGGGGGTTCCCCTGTCTTC
16 TRBJ2-3 TRBV11-2 TRBD1 - CASTLLTGGVVDTQYF TGTGCCAGCACCTTACTAACAGGGGGAGTTGTAGATACGCAGTATTTT
14 TRBJ1-5 TRBV6-5 - - CASSFSKHNQPQHF TGTGCCAGCAGTTTTAGTAAGCATAATCAGCCCCAGCATTTT
15 TRBJ1-3 TRBV14 TRBD1 - CASGLWRGQRNTIYF TGTGCCAGCGGCCTCTGGAGGGGGCAGAGAAACACCATATATTTT
16 TRBJ2-3 TRBV5-5 TRBD2 - CASSLALTSSTDTQYF TGTGCCAGCAGCTTGGCTTTGACTAGCTCCACAGATACGCAGTATTTT
13 TRBJ1-1 TRBV7-6 - - CASNTRLEAEAFF TGTGCCAGCAACACGAGGTTGGAGGCTGAAGCTTTCTTT
14 TRBJ1-1 TRBV11-2 TRBD1 - CASSLVGQTTEAFF TGTGCCAGCAGCTTAGTGGGACAGACCACCGAAGCTTTCTTT
15 TRBJ2-2 TRBV5-1 - once CASSLQGKNTGELFF TGCGCCAGCAGCTTGCAGGGGAAGAACACCGGGGAGCTGTTTTTT
16 TRBJ2-1 TRBV28 TRBD2 - CASSSPAGGSLDEQFF TGTGCCAGCAGTTCCCCAGCGGGAGGGTCCTTGGATGAGCAGTTCTTC
16 TRBJ2-3 TRBV19 - - CASSIRKGSSTDTQYF TGTGCCAGTAGTATAAGGAAGGGGTCAAGCACAGATACGCAGTATTTT
13 TRBJ2-3 TRBV5-4 - - CASSFPPGDTQYF TGTGCCAGCAGCTTCCCGCCGGGTGATACGCAGTATTTT
15 TRBJ1-4 TRBV14 - - CASSQDVPIVAKLFF TGTGCCAGCAGCCAAGATGTCCCTATAGTCGCAAAACTGTTTTTT
16 TRBJ2-2 TRBV5-1 TRBD1 - CASSLAQGWYTGELFF TGCGCCAGCAGCTTGGCACAGGGGTGGTACACCGGGGAGCTGTTTTTT
16 TRBJ1-1 TRBV5-1 TRBD1 - CASSLDGRGWNTEAFF TGCGCCAGCAGCTTGGATGGCAGGGGGTGGAACACTGAAGCTTTCTTT
15 TRBJ1-2 TRBV19 - - CASSTSWGGNYGYTF TGTGCCAGTAGTACCTCCTGGGGAGGTAACTATGGCTACACCTTC
17 TRBJ2-7 TRBV28 TRBD2 - CASSSLSVGRPSYEQYF TGTGCCAGCAGTTCTTTAAGTGTCGGGAGGCCTTCCTACGAGCAGTACTTC
14 TRBJ1-1 TRBV14 TRBD1 - CASSQVDRITEAFF TGTGCCAGCAGCCAAGTGGACAGGATCACTGAAGCTTTCTTT
16 TRBJ2-7 TRBV7-9 TRBD2 once CASSLGLGLADYEQYF TGTGCCAGCAGCTTAGGCCTGGGACTAGCGGACTACGAGCAGTACTTC
17 TRBJ2-1 TRBV5-4 TRBD2 - CASSRTSGGAVTNEQFF TGTGCCAGCAGCCGGACTAGCGGGGGGGCGGTTACCAATGAGCAGTTCTTC
15 TRBJ2-3 TRBV19 TRBD1 - CASSQTGGPTDTQYF TGTGCCAGTAGCCAAACAGGGGGCCCCACGGATACGCAGTATTTT
13 TRBJ1-2 TRBV28 TRBD1 - CASVGGTGYGYTF TGTGCCAGCGTGGGGGGGACAGGCTATGGCTACACCTTC
13 TRBJ1-1 TRBV7-9 TRBD1 - CASSRDRDTEAFF TGTGCCAGCAGCCGTGACAGGGACACTGAAGCTTTCTTT
15 TRBJ1-5 TRBV6-4 TRBD1 - CASSTDREGWQPQHF TGTGCCAGCAGCACGGACAGGGAAGGATGGCAGCCCCAGCATTTT
17 TRBJ2-6 TRBV9 TRBD1 - CASSAQQGARGANVLTF TGTGCCAGCAGCGCTCAACAGGGGGCGCGGGGGGCCAACGTCCTGACTTTC